These T cell receptor beta chains were read from a single sample in a study of control samples from healthy donors and cancer patients. Method: immunoSEQ multiplex PCR; TCRdb's copy keeps in-frame clones and lacks some. The data show about 92,000 clones, with around 80% seen just once and about 9.8% held by the top ten. The specimen was blood. The receptors come from a woman between 55 and 75 years old in good health. Both conserved end residues are part of each CDR3. The order of the fields is J gene, V gene, clone size, D gene, CDR3 DNA, CDR3 protein. D genes are given only for firm matches. Some rows mark clone size as missing; the rest say once, few, many or name a class of expanded clone.

j_gene: TRBJ2-5; v_gene: TRBV19; abundance: NA; d_gene: NA; CDR3nt: TGTGCCAGTAGTATAACAGGACTAACCCAAGAGACCCAGTACTTC; CDR3aa: CASSITGLTQETQYF
j_gene: TRBJ2-1; v_gene: TRBV6-5; abundance: NA; d_gene: NA; CDR3nt: TGTGCCAGCAGTTACGGGGTTGTAGCGCCTGAGCAGTTCTTC; CDR3aa: CASSYGVVAPEQFF
j_gene: TRBJ1-2; v_gene: TRBV28; abundance: NA; d_gene: NA; CDR3nt: TGTGCCAGCAGTTTTTCGGACAGTTATGGCTACACCTTC; CDR3aa: CASSFSDSYGYTF
j_gene: TRBJ2-5; v_gene: TRBV3-1/TRBV3-2; abundance: NA; d_gene: NA; CDR3nt: TGTGCCAGCAGCCTTAGGGGGGGGGAGACCCAGTACTTC; CDR3aa: CASSLRGGETQYF
j_gene: TRBJ2-2; v_gene: TRBV5-1; abundance: NA; d_gene: TRBD1; CDR3nt: TGCGCCAGCAGCTGGACAGGGAGCTTCGGGGAGCTGTTTTTT; CDR3aa: CASSWTGSFGELFF
j_gene: TRBJ2-1; v_gene: TRBV3-1/TRBV3-2; abundance: NA; d_gene: TRBD1; CDR3nt: TGTGCCAGCAGCCCCGACAGGGAACGGGGCTCCTACAATGAGCAGTTCTTC; CDR3aa: CASSPDRERGSYNEQFF
j_gene: TRBJ2-7; v_gene: TRBV6-4; abundance: NA; d_gene: TRBD1; CDR3nt: TGTGCCATCCCACCCCCCCATAGGGGGGACAGGGGCTACGAGCAGTACTTC; CDR3aa: CAIPPPHRGDRGYEQYF
j_gene: TRBJ1-5; v_gene: TRBV19; abundance: few; d_gene: NA; CDR3nt: TGTGCCAGTAGTATTGCTCCCGGGGAGGGACAGCCCCAGCATTTT; CDR3aa: CASSIAPGEGQPQHF
j_gene: TRBJ1-4; v_gene: TRBV2; abundance: NA; d_gene: NA; CDR3nt: TGTGCCAGCAGTGAGGGGGCGCTGGATGAAAAACTGTTTTTT; CDR3aa: CASSEGALDEKLFF
j_gene: TRBJ1-3; v_gene: TRBV6-5; abundance: NA; d_gene: NA; CDR3nt: TGTGCCAGCAGAGAGGTGAGGTCCGGAAACACCATATATTTT; CDR3aa: CASREVRSGNTIYF
j_gene: TRBJ2-4; v_gene: TRBV19; abundance: NA; d_gene: NA; CDR3nt: TGTGCCAGTAGTACTACAGCCAAAAACATTCAGTACTTC; CDR3aa: CASSTTAKNIQYF
j_gene: TRBJ1-3; v_gene: TRBV6-5; abundance: once; d_gene: TRBD1; CDR3nt: TGTGCCAGCAGCAGACAGGGTCCTGGAAACACCATATATTTT; CDR3aa: CASSRQGPGNTIYF
j_gene: TRBJ1-2; v_gene: TRBV19; abundance: NA; d_gene: NA; CDR3nt: TGTGCGACGGAGTATAACTATGGCTACACCTTC; CDR3aa: CATEYNYGYTF
j_gene: TRBJ2-1; v_gene: TRBV3-1/TRBV3-2; abundance: NA; d_gene: TRBD1; CDR3nt: TGTGCCAGCAGACGGTGGGACAGGGGGCAGAATGAGCAGTTCTTC; CDR3aa: CASRRWDRGQNEQFF
j_gene: TRBJ1-3; v_gene: TRBV7-9; abundance: NA; d_gene: NA; CDR3nt: TGTGCCAGCAGCTTACAGGGCTCGGGAAACACCATATATTTT; CDR3aa: CASSLQGSGNTIYF
j_gene: TRBJ1-3; v_gene: TRBV18; abundance: NA; d_gene: TRBD1; CDR3nt: TGTGCCAGCTCACCACTTCCGGGACAGCACTCTGGAAACACCATATATTTT; CDR3aa: CASSPLPGQHSGNTIYF
j_gene: TRBJ2-3; v_gene: TRBV2; abundance: NA; d_gene: TRBD2; CDR3nt: TGTGCCAGCAGGGGACTAGCGGGTCGGGCAGATACGCAGTATTTT; CDR3aa: CASRGLAGRADTQYF
j_gene: TRBJ2-2; v_gene: TRBV3-1/TRBV3-2; abundance: NA; d_gene: TRBD2; CDR3nt: TGTGCCAGCAGCCTGGGACTAGCAGGCGGGGAGCTGTTTTTT; CDR3aa: CASSLGLAGGELFF